This paragraph reports one TCR beta chain. This sample stems from a study of blood T cell repertoires in COVID-19. Study in general: The United States, Italy and Spain were the sources of the acute and convalescent COVID-19 samples. Sources were T cells, B-cell-depleted T cells, or PBMCs; the material itself was cDNA or gDNA.

The germline gives CDR1 SNHLY, CDR2 FYNNEI. This CDR3 has 12 amino acids. The V end lost 4 bases, the J end lost 4 bases, and 4 bases lay between the germline ends. Libraries were prepared by immunoSEQ multiplex PCR; TCRdb keeps only in-frame clonotypes and omits some of them. The sample consists of 130,000 or so clones, approximately 90% of them appearing once. The sample comprised peripheral blood. This TCR derives from a man aged 70 or older with active or convalescent COVID-19. The chain is built from TRBV2 and TRBJ2-2; D is unclear. Here the CDR3 reads CASSALTGELFF. CDR3 nucleotides: TGTGCCAGCAGTGCCCTCACCGGGGAGCTGTTTTTT.